This T cell receptor beta chain appears in the sequencing data of a study of control samples from healthy donors and cancer patients. Some clones are missing from TCRdb's copy, which holds only in-frame ones; the method was immunoSEQ multiplex PCR. The data contain over 100,000 clones, about 93% of them singletons. J was trimmed by 5 bases and V by 5 bases; bases with no gene match: 4. Germline V gene lookup returns CDR1 LNHDA and CDR2 SQIVND (reference sequence). The CDR3 sequence is 14 residues long. The chain joins TRBV19 to TRBJ2-5, with 11 bases aligning to TRBD2. The clonotype comes from a man between 40 and 49 years old in good health. Material: blood. This CDR3 is CASSLAGGTETQYF. The CDR3 bases are TGTGCCAGTAGTTTAGCGGGGGGGACTGAGACCCAGTACTTC. Based on the CDR3 plus reference TRBV19 and TRBJ2-5, the full variable domain is DGGITQSPKYLFRKEGQNVTLSCEQNLNHDAMYWYRQDPGQGLRLIYYSQIVNDFQKGDIAEGYSVSREKKESFPLTVTSAQKNPTAFYLCASSLAGGTETQYFGPGTRLLVL.